This T cell receptor beta chain was observed in a study of type 1 regulatory T cells. About the study: An in vitro protocol generated T-allo10, a Tr1-enriched, alloantigen-specific CD4 T cell product.

The graft donor-derived T-allo10 cells reportedly recognize host alloantigens, are anergic, and suppress alloantigen-specifically. Regarding this clonotype: Antigen: not known.

The germline gives CDR1 LGHDT, CDR2 YNNKEL (reference sequence). The V end was cut by 5 bases, the J end by 0 bases, with 14 bases between. The CDR3 loop spans 15 amino acids. Each CDR3 protein is one row after TCRdb ran MiXCR on the reads. The sample records some 25,000 distinct CDR3 sequences, 55% to 80% being singletons. The chain joins TRBV3-1 to TRBJ2-7, with D perhaps TRBD1 or TRBD2 (5 bases each). The TCR comes from a human donor in good health. Sequencing was performed on cultured T cells, either the whole culture or a sorted T cell fraction (not recorded which). Subset given: Tr1-enriched cell product generated in vitro against host alloantigens. As DNA, the CDR3 is TGTGCCAGCAGCTCCGGGACGGCCCCCTCCTACGAGCAGTACTTC. Protein: CASSSGTAPSYEQYF.